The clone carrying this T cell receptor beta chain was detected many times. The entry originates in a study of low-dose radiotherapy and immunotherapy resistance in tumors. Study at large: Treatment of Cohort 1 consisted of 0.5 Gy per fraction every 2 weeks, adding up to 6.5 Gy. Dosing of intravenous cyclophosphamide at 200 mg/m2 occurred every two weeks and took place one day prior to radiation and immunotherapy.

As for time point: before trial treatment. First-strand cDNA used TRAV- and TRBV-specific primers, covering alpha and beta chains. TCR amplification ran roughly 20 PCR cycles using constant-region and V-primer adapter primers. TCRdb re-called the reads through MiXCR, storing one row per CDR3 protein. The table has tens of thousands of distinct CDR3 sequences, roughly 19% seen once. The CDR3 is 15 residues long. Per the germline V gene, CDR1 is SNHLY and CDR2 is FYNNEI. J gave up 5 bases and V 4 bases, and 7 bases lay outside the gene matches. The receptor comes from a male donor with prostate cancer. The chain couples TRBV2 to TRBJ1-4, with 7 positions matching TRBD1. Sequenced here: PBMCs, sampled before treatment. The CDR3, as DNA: TGTGCCAGCAGTGTTGGTGACAGGGACAATGAAAAACTGTTTTTT. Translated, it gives CASSVGDRDNEKLFF. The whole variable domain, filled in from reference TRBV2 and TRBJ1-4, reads EPEVTQTPSHQVTQMGQEVILRCVPISNHLYFYWYRQILGQKVEFLVSFYNNEISEKSEIFDDQFSVERPDGSNFTLKIRSTKLEDSAMYFCASSVGDRDNEKLFFGSGTQLSVL.